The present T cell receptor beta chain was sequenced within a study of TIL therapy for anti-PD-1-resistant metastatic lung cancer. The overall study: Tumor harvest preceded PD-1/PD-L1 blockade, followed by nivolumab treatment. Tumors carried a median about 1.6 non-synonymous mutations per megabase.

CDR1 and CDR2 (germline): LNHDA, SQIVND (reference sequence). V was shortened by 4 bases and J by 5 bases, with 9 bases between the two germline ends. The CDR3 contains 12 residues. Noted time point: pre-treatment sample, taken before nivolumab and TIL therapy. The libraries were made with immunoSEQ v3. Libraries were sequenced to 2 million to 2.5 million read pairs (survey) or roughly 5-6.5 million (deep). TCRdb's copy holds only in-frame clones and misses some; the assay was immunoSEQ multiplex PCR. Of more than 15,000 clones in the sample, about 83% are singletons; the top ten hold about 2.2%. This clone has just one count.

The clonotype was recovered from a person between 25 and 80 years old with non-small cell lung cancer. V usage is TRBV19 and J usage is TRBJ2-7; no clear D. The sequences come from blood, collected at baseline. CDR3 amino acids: CASSTPPHEQYF. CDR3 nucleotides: TGTGCCAGTAGTACCCCACCCCACGAGCAGTACTTC. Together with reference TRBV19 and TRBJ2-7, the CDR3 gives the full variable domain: DGGITQSPKYLFRKEGQNVTLSCEQNLNHDAMYWYRQDPGQGLRLIYYSQIVNDFQKGDIAEGYSVSREKKESFPLTVTSAQKNPTAFYLCASSTPPHEQYFGPGTRLTVT.